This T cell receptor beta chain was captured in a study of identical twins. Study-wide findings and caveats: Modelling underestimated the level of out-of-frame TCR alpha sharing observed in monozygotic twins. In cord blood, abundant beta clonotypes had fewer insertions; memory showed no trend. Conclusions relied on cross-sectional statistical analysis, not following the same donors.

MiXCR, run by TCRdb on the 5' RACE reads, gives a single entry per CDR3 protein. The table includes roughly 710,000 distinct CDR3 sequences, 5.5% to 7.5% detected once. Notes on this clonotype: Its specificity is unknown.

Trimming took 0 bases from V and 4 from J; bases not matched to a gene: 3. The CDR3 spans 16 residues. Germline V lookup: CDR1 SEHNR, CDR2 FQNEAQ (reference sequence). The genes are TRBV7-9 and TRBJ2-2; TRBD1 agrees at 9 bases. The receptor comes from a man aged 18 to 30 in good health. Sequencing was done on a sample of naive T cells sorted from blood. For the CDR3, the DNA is TGTGCCAGCAGCTTAGCCTGGGACAGGGTCACCGGGGAGCTGTTTTTT. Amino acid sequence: CASSLAWDRVTGELFF.